A single sample is the source of the 25 T cell receptor beta chains below, sequenced in a study of tumor and adjacent non-tumor tissue in lung cancer (dated by TCRdb to the late 2010s). RNA was extracted from bulk unsorted tissue and checked for quality with a NanoDrop ND-1000 and an Agilent 2100. The library was produced with multiplex PCR. Instrument used: Illumina HiSeq 2500. TCRbeta libraries were constructed through three rounds of nested PCR with primers (Table S4) according to protocols modified from ARM-PCR. TCRdb took the public reads, trimmed them with fastp at Q25, ran MiXCR for clone calling and kept in-frame beta chains. All rows with the same CDR3 protein become a single entry with the most common DNA and genes. The sample table holds around 99,000 distinct CDR3 sequences, of which about 75% were seen once. The ten biggest clones cover 30% to 45% of the sample. The sequencing input was lung tumor tissue. The receptors were gathered from a woman aged 55-69 years with non-small cell lung cancer.

This clonotype was seen more than once but under ten times. A read error may produce the germline difference seen at one junction end. V gene TRBV6-1 combines with J gene TRBJ2-1, with TRBD2 as a possible D gene (6 bases). Germline lookup yields CDR1 MNHNS and CDR2 SASEGT. The CDR3 totals 16 residues. In DNA form, the CDR3 reads TGTGCCAGCAGCCCAGAAGCGGGCTTCTCCTACAATGACCAGTTCTTC. It codes for CASSPEAGFSYNDQFF.

A note on this clonotype: One end of the junction does not line up with germline, which may come from a read error. J is TRBJ1-1 and V is TRBV11-3; D unclear. The CDR3 is 15 residues long. Germline-derived CDR1 and CDR2 are SGHNT and YENEEA. The DNA for the CDR3 is TGTGCCAGCAGCTTAGTTAGGGCCATGAACATTGAAGCTTTCTTT. This translates into CASSLVRAMNIEAFF.

To note about this clonotype: One end of the junction is discordant with germline, which a read error may explain. The chain links TRBV11-3 to TRBJ2-5; unclear D gene. Germline V CDR1 and CDR2: SGHNT, YENEEA. CDR3 length equals 12 residues. CDR3 sequence reads: CVSSMGKETQYF. The CDR3 nucleotides read TGTGTCAGCAGCATGGGTAAAGAGACTCAGTACTTC.

This clonotype was observed at least ten times. The genes are TRBV29-1 and TRBJ2-1, with D possibly matching TRBD1 (5 bases). This CDR3 has 12 amino acids. Looked up from germline, CDR1 is SQVTM and CDR2 is ANQGSEA. Trimming stripped 6 bases from V and 8 bases from J, with 14 bases between. For the CDR3, the DNA is TGCAGCGTCCAGCCCCAGGGATATGAGCAGTTCTTC. The encoded protein is CSVQPQGYEQFF.

The rearrangement joins TRBV29-1 to TRBJ2-5; 8 nucleotides match TRBD2. CDR1 is SQVTM and CDR2 is ANQGSEA in the germline V gene. V shed 7 bases, J shed 5 bases, and the junction held 6 bases outside the gene matches. The CDR3 length is 12 residues. The CDR3 region is CSAHCGGETQYF. The CDR3 bases are TGCAGCGCCCATTGCGGGGGGGAGACCCAGTACTTC.

The count of this clonotype is one. The rearrangement links TRBV30 to TRBJ1-5; 8 bases match TRBD1. Germline V CDR1 and CDR2: GTSNPN, SVGIG (reference sequence). The CDR3 extends over 14 amino acids. Here the CDR3 reads CTGSDGQGFQPQHF. CDR3 DNA: TGTACCGGGAGTGACGGACAGGGCTTTCAGCCCCAGCATTTT.

The chain is built from TRBV11-2 and TRBJ2-2; 7 bases map to TRBD1. V shed 9 bases, J shed 4 bases, and the junction held 11 bases outside the gene matches. Germline-derived CDR1 and CDR2 are SGHAT and FQNNGV. This CDR3 contains 15 residues. The chain's CDR3 is CASSVQTGRTGELFF. DNA for the CDR3: TGTGCCAGTAGCGTACAGACAGGGCGCACCGGGGAGCTGTTTTTT.

As concerns this clonotype: No conserved phenylalanine or tryptophan ends this CDR3, so it is likely a read error. The chain combines TRBV6-2 or TRBV6-3 with TRBJ1-1; 7 nucleotides align to TRBD1. Germline CDR1 is MNHEY and CDR2 is SVGEGT. There are 15 residues in the CDR3. The chain's CDR3 is CVSNVGGLTNTEAFY. In DNA, the CDR3 is TGTGTCAGCAACGTAGGGGGCTTGACTAACACTGAAGCTTTCTAT.

This clonotype came up once. At one of its ends the junction is not consistent with the germline gene, which may arise from a read error. The genes are TRBV11-2 and TRBJ1-1; D call uncertain. This CDR3 is built from 15 residues. Per germline, CDR1 SGHAT and CDR2 FQNNGV. CDR3 in amino acids: CASSPREVGDTETFF. The CDR3, as DNA: TGTGCCAGCAGCCCCCGGGAGGTTGGTGACACTGAAACTTTCTTT.

This clonotype appeared a few times. The J gene is TRBJ2-3, the V gene TRBV6-6; 7 bases map to TRBD2. Germline V gene sequence: CDR1 MNHNY, CDR2 SVGAGI (reference sequence). The V gene end was trimmed by 2 bases and the J gene end by 2 bases; junction bases not matched to a gene: 4. The CDR3 runs to 15 residues. CDR3 sequence (DNA): TGTGCCAGCAGTTACGTGGGGGGGTTCACAGATACGCAGTATTTT. Amino acids: CASSYVGGFTDTQYF.

The gene calls are TRBV30 and TRBJ1-6; the D is unclear. V was cut by 0 bases and J by 6 bases, with 12 bases left in between. The CDR3 has 15 amino acids. Germline values: CDR1 GTSNPN, CDR2 SVGIG (reference sequence). The CDR3 DNA is TGTGCCTGGAGTGTAAGGAGTCGATGTAATTCACCCCTCCACTTT. The encoded protein is CAWSVRSRCNSPLHF. Supplemented by reference TRBV30 and TRBJ1-6, the full variable domain reads SQTIHQWPATLVQPVGSPLSLECTVEGTSNPNLYWYRQAAGRGLQLLFYSVGIGQISSEVPQNLSASRPQDRQFILSSKKLLLSDSGFYLCAWSVRSRCNSPLHFGNGTRLTVT.

Concerning this clonotype itself: Since a much larger clone is just one base distant, this may be a read error. This chain uses TRBV6-5 with TRBJ2-7; 10 bases map to TRBD1. Germline loops: CDR1 MNHEY, CDR2 SVGAGI. The V segment lost 4 bases and the J segment 3 bases; nucleotides outside the gene matches: 12. The CDR3 contains 17 residues. CDR3 nucleotide sequence: TGTGCCAGCAGTTTTAACTCCGGGACAGGGGTGCGCTACGAGCAGTACTTC. This translates into CASSFNSGTGVRYEQYF.

This clonotype has at least ten counts. The chain recombines TRBV4-3 with TRBJ2-7; D is undetermined. The CDR3 spans 16 residues. Trimming removed 0 bases at V and 4 bases at J, with 16 bases between. Germline V CDR1 and CDR2: LGHNA, YSLEER. The CDR3 protein is CASSQDWAAVGYEQYF. In DNA, the CDR3 is TGCGCCAGCAGCCAAGATTGGGCAGCTGTCGGGTACGAGCAGTACTTC.

Worth noting for this clonotype: A much larger clone sits a single nucleotide away, making a read error possible. The chain is built from TRBV6-6 and TRBJ2-7; D ambiguous. The V gene lost 0 bases and the J gene lost 7 bases, with 16 bases spanning the gap. The CDR3 is 15 amino acids. CDR1 and CDR2 (germline): MNHNY, SVGAGI (reference sequence). The CDR3 nucleotides read TGTGCCAGCAGTTACTCCTCCGCATGGCCCTCAGAGCAGTACTTC. This codes for CASSYSSAWPSEQYF.

A remark on this clonotype: One end of the junction fails to match germline, which may point to a read error. V and J are TRBV6-4 and TRBJ2-1, with 9 bases aligning to TRBD2. There are 17 residues in the CDR3. In germline, CDR1 is MRHNA, CDR2 SNTAGT. The CDR3 loop reads CASSDSKGTSQYNEQFF. The CDR3 DNA is TGCGCCAGCAGTGACTCGAAGGGGACTAGCCAATACAATGAGCAGTTCTTC.

To note about this clonotype: A read error is likely, as this CDR3 ends without the conserved phenylalanine or tryptophan. The rearrangement links TRBV6-1 to TRBJ1-5; a weak D match, TRBD1 (6 bases). CDR3 length equals 15 residues. The germline V gene has CDR1 MNHNS and CDR2 SASEGT. The CDR3 spells CASSTGLDPNQPQHY. In nucleotides, the CDR3 is TGCGCCAGCAGCACAGGGCTCGATCCCAATCAGCCCCAGCATTAT.

This clonotype was detected only once. The CDR3 does not close with the conserved phenylalanine or tryptophan, likely indicating a read error. No DNA is shown, since the ends of the CDR3 on it are uncertain; the CDR3 is the one TCRdb lists. The J gene is TRBJ1-6, the V gene TRBV6-5; the table assigns TRBD1, which was not confirmed against the DNA. The V gene's germline CDR1 is MNHEY and CDR2 SVGAGI. Including both end residues, the CDR3 is 13 amino acids long. The CDR3 protein is CASSYRRDRGFIL.

To note about this clonotype: A clone one base away is much larger, so this may be a read error. This chain links TRBV12-3 or TRBV12-4 with TRBJ1-5; perhaps TRBD1 as D (5 bases). The J call may not be correct, given that the DNA end is closer to TRBJ2-3. The CDR3 is 15 residues long. CDR3 bases: TGTGCCAGCAGTAGACAGCTGGGTGGCAATCAGCCCCAGTATTTT. Translating gives CASSRQLGGNQPQYF.

This chain links TRBV10-2 with TRBJ2-1, with D unresolved. Germline CDR1 and CDR2: WSHSY and SAAADI. This CDR3 is 14 amino acids long. The CDR3 protein is CTNSGGNSYDEQFF. The CDR3 DNA sequence: TGCACCAACAGTGGTGGGAACTCTTACGATGAGCAGTTCTTC.

A note on this clonotype: One end of the junction fails to match germline, which may point to a read error. V is TRBV10-3 and J is TRBJ1-1, with 10 nucleotides matching TRBD1. Germline assignment: CDR1 ENHRY and CDR2 SYGVKD. CDR3 length: 15 residues. The CDR3 protein is CAISAEDRGNTEAIF. DNA for the CDR3: TGTGCAATCAGTGCCGAGGACAGGGGGAACACTGAAGCTATCTTT.

This clonotype was observed a single time. This sequence joins TRBV11-1 and TRBJ2-1; D uncertain. The V end was cut by 6 bases, the J end by 4 bases, with 16 bases between. Germline V gene lookup returns CDR1 SGHAT and CDR2 FQDESV (reference sequence). The CDR3 extends over 15 amino acids. The CDR3 DNA is TGTGCCAGCAGATCTACGCGAAGGGCTTACAATGAGCAGTTCTTC. Amino acid sequence: CASRSTRRAYNEQFF.

This sequence joins TRBV21-1 and TRBJ2-7. TRBV21-1 is a pseudogene segment. This CDR3 has 12 amino acids. The CDR3 DNA reads TGTGCCAGCAGCAAATATCAGCACAAGCAGTACTTC. This encodes CASSKYQHKQYF.

This clonotype showed up just once. The chain has TRBV29-1 and TRBJ1-2; 8 bases line up with TRBD1. V dropped 5 bases and J dropped 6; count of bases not matched to a gene: 8. This CDR3 spans 13 amino acids. Germline lookup yields CDR1 SQVTM and CDR2 ANQGSEA. The CDR3 loop is CSVPQGVSHGYTF. Written as DNA, the CDR3 is TGCAGCGTTCCACAGGGGGTCAGTCATGGCTACACCTTC.

Concerning this clonotype itself: The final CDR3 position lacks the conserved phenylalanine or tryptophan, pointing to a likely read error. Because the CDR3's place on the DNA is in doubt, the DNA is left out and the CDR3 is given as listed by TCRdb. The chain couples TRBV12-3 or TRBV12-4 to TRBJ2-2; TRBD1, as called in the table, went unchecked against the DNA. Counting both end residues, the CDR3 totals 16 amino acids. This CDR3 reads CASSLKTGVNTGELSS.

This clonotype was seen repeatedly, ten times or more. The chain is built from TRBV20-1 and TRBJ2-2; D may be TRBD1 or TRBD2 (5 bases each). V lost 6 bases to trimming and J lost 4 bases, with 24 bases between them. This CDR3 is built from 17 residues. Germline V gene lookup returns CDR1 DFQATT and CDR2 SNEGSKA (reference sequence). The CDR3 is CSASVTQGAVVTGELFF. The CDR3 DNA follows: TGCAGTGCAAGTGTTACGCAGGGAGCTGTGGTCACCGGGGAGCTGTTTTTT.